Sequencing of this T cell receptor beta chain was carried out in a study of CD8+CD57+ T cells in acquired aplastic anemia. Study context: The DNA of sorted CD4+ and CD8+ cells averaged around 3.2 ug.

The study profiled TCR beta VDJ and CDR3 using genomic DNA as template. One entry per CDR3 protein, called by TCRdb with MiXCR from the reads. The sample consists of about 180,000 distinct CDR3 sequences, about 47% of them appearing once. This receptor was obtained from a human donor in good health. Sequencing was done on a sample of sorted CD4+, CD8+, or CD8+CD57+ T cells (not recorded which) from PBMCs.

CDR3 DNA: TGCAGCGTGTTAACACACTATGGCTACACCTTC. Translating gives CSVLTHYGYTF. The rearrangement joins TRBV29-1 to TRBJ1-2, with D uncertain. This CDR3 contains 11 residues. V was shortened by 6 bases and J by 3 bases, with 8 bases between the two germline ends. The V gene's germline CDR1 is SQVTM and CDR2 ANQGSEA.